A single T cell receptor beta chain is shown here with its context. This entry is derived from a study of T cells in Graves' hyperthyroidism and ophthalmopathy. Study overall: Before any treatment, at initial diagnosis, peripheral blood was collected.

Amplification targeted TCR beta CDR3 regions from RNA transcripts. Initially, a first-round RT-PCR of the TCR CDR3 employed the HTBI primer set. In TCRdb, the multiplex PCR reads were re-called with MiXCR into one record per CDR3 protein. This sample has some 600,000 distinct CDR3 sequences, with 14% found just once. Exclusion followed for patients with uncontrolled infection, other autoimmune disease, pregnancy or lactation. Clinical symptoms, serum thyroxine and TRAb, thyroid ultrasound and orbital computed tomography together formed the diagnostic basis. A roughly 10 ml volume of fresh peripheral blood provided the PBMCs. Germline loops: CDR1 LGHNA, CDR2 YSLEER. V lost 3 bases and J 1 base, leaving 18 bases between the germline ends. The CDR3 has 18 residues.

This rearrangement joins TRBV4-3 to TRBJ2-2; weak D call: TRBD1 (6 bases). The sequence was collected from a woman in her twenties or thirties with Graves' hyperthyroidism that later progressed to Graves' ophthalmopathy. Sequenced: blood. CDR3 in DNA: TGCGCCAGCAGCCAGGGCGGGCCGGGACATCGGAACACCGGGGAGCTGTTTTTT. Amino acids: CASSQGGPGHRNTGELFF.